This TCR beta chain was sequenced for a study of blood T cell repertoires in COVID-19. Study overall: Material from acute and convalescent COVID-19 was sourced from the United States, Italy and Spain. PBMCs, B-cell-depleted T cells, or T cells were the source of the cDNA or gDNA that made up the material.

In the authors' workflow: Reference gene primer amplification in the assay estimated nucleated cell counts. Some clones are missing from TCRdb's copy, which holds only in-frame ones; the method was immunoSEQ multiplex PCR. V, J and clone size are taken as reported in that table, and D and trimming were inferred from the DNA itself. This table has 350,000 or so clones, around 90% appearing once. In germline, CDR1 is MRHNA, CDR2 SNTAGT. The CDR3 spans 13 residues. Trimming pared 3 bases from V and 0 bases from J, leaving 6 bases between. The sequenced material came from peripheral blood. This sequence originates from a man between 18 and 35 years old with active or convalescent COVID-19. The chain recombines TRBV6-4 with TRBJ2-7; the D gene is possibly TRBD1 (5 bases). The CDR3, as DNA: TGTGCCAGCAGTGAGGACAACTCCTACGAGCAGTACTTC. It translates to CASSEDNSYEQYF.